This T cell receptor beta chain was sequenced in a study of cytomegalovirus exposure and HLA in healthy donors. Regarding the study as a whole: Earlier results showed most TCR beta V segments being productive about 90% or about 30% of the time.

Trimming cost V 8 bases and J 1 base; bases outside gene matches: 13. Per the germline V gene, CDR1 is WNHNN and CDR2 is SYGVQD (reference sequence). The CDR3 consists of 17 residues. PCR involved 60 Vbeta and 13 Jbeta primers. Repertoires were generated with immunoSEQ multiplex PCR, while TCRdb's copy carries only in-frame clones and drops some. This table has over 80,000 clones, approximately 83% appearing once. On this clone itself: The target antigen is unknown.

The chain employs TRBV10-1 and TRBJ1-1; 10 nucleotides line up with TRBD1. This sequence was found in a man aged 50 to 60 in good health and CMV-seronegative. Sequencing was carried out using PBMCs. CDR3 nucleotide sequence: TGCGCCAGCTCGGCGGGACAGGGGATTGACAGGAACACTGAAGCTTTCTTT. Translation: CASSAGQGIDRNTEAFF.